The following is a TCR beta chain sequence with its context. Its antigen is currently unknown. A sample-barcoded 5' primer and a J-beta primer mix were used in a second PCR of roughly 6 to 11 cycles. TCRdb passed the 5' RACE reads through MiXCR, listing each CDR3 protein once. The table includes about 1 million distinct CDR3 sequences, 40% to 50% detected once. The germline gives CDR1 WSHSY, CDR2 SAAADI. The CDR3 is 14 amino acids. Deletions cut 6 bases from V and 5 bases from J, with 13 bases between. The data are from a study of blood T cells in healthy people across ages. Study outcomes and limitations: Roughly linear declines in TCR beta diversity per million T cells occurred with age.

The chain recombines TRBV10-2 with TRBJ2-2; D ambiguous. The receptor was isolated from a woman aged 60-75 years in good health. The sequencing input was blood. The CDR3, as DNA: TGCGCCAGCAGAGCGAGATGGCCGACCGGGGAGCTGTTTTTT. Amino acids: CASRARWPTGELFF.